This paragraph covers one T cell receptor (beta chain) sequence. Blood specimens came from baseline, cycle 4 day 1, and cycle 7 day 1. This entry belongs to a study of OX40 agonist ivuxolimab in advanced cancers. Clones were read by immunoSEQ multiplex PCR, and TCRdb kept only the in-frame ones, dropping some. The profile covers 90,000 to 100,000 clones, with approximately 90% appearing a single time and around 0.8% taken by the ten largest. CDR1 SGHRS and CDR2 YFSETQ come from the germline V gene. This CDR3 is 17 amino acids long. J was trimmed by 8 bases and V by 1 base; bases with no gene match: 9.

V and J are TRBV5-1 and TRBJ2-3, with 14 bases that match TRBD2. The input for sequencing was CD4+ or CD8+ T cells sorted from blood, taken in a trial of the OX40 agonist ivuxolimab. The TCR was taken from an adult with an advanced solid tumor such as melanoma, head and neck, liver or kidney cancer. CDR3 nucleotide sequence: TGCGCCAGCAGCTTGATGACTAGCGGGAGGGCCGGGGGTACGCAGTATTTT. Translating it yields CASSLMTSGRAGGTQYF.